Below, one TCR beta chain is given with its context. Germline V gene data show CDR1 as SNHLY and CDR2 as FYNNEI. CDR3 length equals 15 residues. V dropped 5 bases and J dropped 4; count of bases not matched to a gene: 6. The sample originates from a study of blood T cell repertoires in COVID-19. Study-wide context: The cDNA or gDNA used as material had been derived from T cells, B-cell-depleted T cells, or PBMCs.

Data came from immunoSEQ multiplex PCR; TCRdb stores just in-frame clones and leaves some out. The sample has about 250,000 clones, around four fifths seen once. The source is a man aged 35 to 55 with active or convalescent COVID-19. Sequencing used peripheral blood. The rearrangement links TRBV2 to TRBJ1-5, with 9 positions matching TRBD1. CDR3 bases: TGTGCCAGCAGTCCCTGGACAGGGGAAAATCAGCCCCAGCATTTT. Its translation is CASSPWTGENQPQHF.